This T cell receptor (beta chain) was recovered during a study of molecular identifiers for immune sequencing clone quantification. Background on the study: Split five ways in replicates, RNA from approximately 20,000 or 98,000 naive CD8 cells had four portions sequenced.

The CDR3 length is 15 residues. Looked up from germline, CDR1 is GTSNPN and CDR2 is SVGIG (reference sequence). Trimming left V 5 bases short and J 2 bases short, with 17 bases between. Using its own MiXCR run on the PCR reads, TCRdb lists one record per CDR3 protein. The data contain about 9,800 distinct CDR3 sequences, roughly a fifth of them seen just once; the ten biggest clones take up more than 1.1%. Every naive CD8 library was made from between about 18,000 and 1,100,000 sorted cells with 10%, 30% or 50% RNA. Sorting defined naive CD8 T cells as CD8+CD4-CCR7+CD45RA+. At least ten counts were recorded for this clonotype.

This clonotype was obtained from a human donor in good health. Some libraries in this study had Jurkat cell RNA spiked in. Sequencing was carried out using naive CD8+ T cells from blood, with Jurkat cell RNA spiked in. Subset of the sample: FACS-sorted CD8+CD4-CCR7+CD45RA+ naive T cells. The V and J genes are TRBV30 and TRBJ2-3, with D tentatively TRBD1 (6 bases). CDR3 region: CAWDHRGGPTDTQYF. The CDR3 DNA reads TGTGCCTGGGATCACAGAGGGGGTCCCACAGATACGCAGTATTTT.